The 27 T cell receptor beta chains below were found in one sample sequenced in a study of PD-L1 blockade in urothelial cancer. TCRdb's copy holds only in-frame clones and misses some; the assay was immunoSEQ multiplex PCR. The table lists tens of thousands of clones, under 90% of them singletons. Here the sequenced sample was PBMCs, taken around atezolizumab (anti-PD-L1) treatment. Receptor source: a man between 65 and 85 years old with urothelial cancer.

In its sample, this clone was seen a few times. The gene calls are TRBV27 and TRBJ2-7, with no clear D. V dropped 1 base and J dropped 3 bases, with 7 bases sitting between them. The CDR3 covers 13 residues. The V gene's germline CDR1 is MNHEY and CDR2 SMNVEV (reference sequence). The CDR3 protein is CASSLYGSYEQYF. The CDR3 DNA follows: TGTGCCAGCAGTTTATATGGCAGCTACGAGCAGTACTTC.

As regards this clone: It is unclear where the CDR3 begins or ends on the DNA, so no DNA is shown, and the CDR3 is as TCRdb lists it. The chain combines TRBV7-9 with TRBJ2-2; TRBD2 was called by the table and not checked on the DNA. Germline V gives CDR1 SEHNR, CDR2 FQNEAQ (reference sequence). 19 amino acids form the CDR3, both terminal residues included. The CDR3 is CASSSTLGSGRLDTGELFF.

This clone was recorded once. The chain carries TRBV7-9 and TRBJ2-7; D unclear. The CDR3 loop spans 13 amino acids. Germline CDR1 and CDR2: SEHNR and FQNEAQ (reference sequence). Between the trimmed V and J ends, which lost 0 bases and 6 bases, there was a span of 9 bases. The CDR3 nucleotides are TGTGCCAGCAGCTTAGCGAGGAATACCGAGCAGTACTTC. Amino acid sequence: CASSLARNTEQYF.

The gene calls are TRBV11-3 and TRBJ1-4; the D gene is possibly TRBD1 (6 bases). V shed 5 bases and J shed 10 bases, with 26 bases lying between them. This CDR3 is 17 amino acids long. Germline CDR1 is SGHNT and CDR2 is YENEEA. The CDR3 DNA reads as TGTGCCAGCAGCCATCCTGGCCAGACAGGCCTCCCTGGAAAACTGTTTTTT. Protein product: CASSHPGQTGLPGKLFF. The whole variable domain, remainder taken from reference TRBV11-3 and TRBJ1-4, is EAGVVQSPRYKIIEKKQPVAFWCNPISGHNTLYWYLQNLGQGPELLIRYENEEAVDDSQLPKDRFSAERLKGVDSTLKIQPAELGDSAVYLCASSHPGQTGLPGKLFFGSGTQLSVL.

V usage is TRBV9 and J usage is TRBJ2-3; D remains ambiguous. V dropped 0 bases and J dropped 6 bases, with 8 bases sitting between them. The CDR3 sequence is 13 residues long. From germline, CDR1 is SGDLS and CDR2 YYNGEE. The DNA of the CDR3 is TGTGCCAGCAGCGTAGATAGAACGGATACGCAGTATTTT. Its protein is CASSVDRTDTQYF.

V usage is TRBV2 and J usage is TRBJ2-2; D might be TRBD2 (6 bases). V lost 4 bases and J 4 bases, leaving 13 bases between the germline ends. CDR1 SNHLY and CDR2 FYNNEI come from the germline V gene. The CDR3 extends over 15 amino acids. CDR3 in amino acids: CASSASGLRTGELFF. DNA of the CDR3: TGTGCCAGCAGTGCCTCGGGACTCCGCACCGGGGAGCTGTTTTTT.

This clone was seen just once. V and J are TRBV27 and TRBJ2-1; 8 positions agree with TRBD1. From germline, CDR1 is MNHEY and CDR2 SMNVEV (reference sequence). Unmatched junction bases numbered 11, after V lost 5 bases and J lost 5 bases. The CDR3 sequence is 16 residues long. Written as DNA, the CDR3 is TGTGCCAGCAGTATTGGACAGGGCAAAAATCACAATGAGCAGTTCTTC. Amino acid sequence: CASSIGQGKNHNEQFF.

This clone was recorded once. This chain uses TRBV7-9 with TRBJ2-7; possibly TRBD1 for D (5 bases). The CDR3 is made up of 15 amino acids. CDR1 and CDR2 (germline): SEHNR, FQNEAQ (reference sequence). The V gene lost 5 bases and the J gene lost 4 bases, with 18 bases spanning the gap. CDR3 DNA: TGTGCCAGCAGCCCACCCGGCAGGGCCCGGTACGAGCAGTACTTC. Translated: CASSPPGRARYEQYF.

The chain joins TRBV28 to TRBJ2-7; TRBD2 aligns across 8 bases. The germline V gene encodes CDR1 MDHEN and CDR2 SYDVKM. The CDR3 length is 18 residues. The V gene end was trimmed by 1 base and the J gene end by 0 bases; junction bases not matched to a gene: 11. The CDR3 DNA sequence: TGTGCCAGCAGTTTATACAACACGGGACTAGTAGGCTCCTACGAGCAGTACTTC. Its protein product is CASSLYNTGLVGSYEQYF. Based on the CDR3 plus reference TRBV28 and TRBJ2-7, the full variable domain is DVKVTQSSRYLVKRTGEKVFLECVQDMDHENMFWYRQDPGLGLRLIYFSYDVKMKEKGDIPEGYSVSREKKERFSLILESASTNQTSMYLCASSLYNTGLVGSYEQYFGPGTRLTVT.

The J gene is TRBJ2-2, the V gene TRBV5-1; 11 nucleotides line up with TRBD1. The CDR3 contains 17 residues. Germline V CDR1 and CDR2: SGHRS, YFSETQ. Trimming took 2 bases from V and 6 from J; bases not matched to a gene: 9. The CDR3 is CASSFWRTGGSSGELFF. Written as DNA, the CDR3 is TGCGCCAGCAGCTTCTGGAGGACAGGGGGCTCATCCGGGGAGCTGTTTTTT.

The chain carries TRBV7-6 and TRBJ2-7; unclear D gene. Germline lookup yields CDR1 SGHVS and CDR2 FNYEAQ. The CDR3 spans 14 residues. The germline V and J ends were trimmed by 5 bases and 0 bases, with 11 bases remaining between them. CDR3 nucleotide sequence: TGTGCCAGCAGCACACACCCATCCTCCTACGAGCAGTACTTC. This encodes CASSTHPSSYEQYF. The whole variable domain, remainder taken from reference TRBV7-6 and TRBJ2-7, is GAGVSQSPRYKVTKRGQDVALRCDPISGHVSLYWYRQALGQGPEFLTYFNYEAQQDKSGLPNDRFSAERPEGSISTLTIQRTEQRDSAMYRCASSTHPSSYEQYFGPGTRLTVT.

This clone was counted once. The chain is built from TRBV29-1 and TRBJ2-2; TRBD1 might be the D (6 bases). The V gene's germline CDR1 is SQVTM and CDR2 ANQGSEA. Trimming left V 6 bases short and J 1 base short, with 15 bases between. This CDR3 spans 15 amino acids. The CDR3 sequence is CSVGRVGGNTGELFF. The CDR3, as DNA: TGCAGCGTGGGACGGGTAGGGGGGAACACCGGGGAGCTGTTTTTT.

This clone was picked up one time. V gene TRBV5-1 combines with J gene TRBJ2-5; D remains ambiguous. Trimming pared 2 bases from V and 5 bases from J, leaving 7 bases between. The germline V gene has CDR1 SGHRS and CDR2 YFSETQ. The CDR3 runs 12 residues. CDR3 sequence reads: CASSFGGETQYF. The CDR3 nucleotides are TGCGCCAGCAGCTTCGGCGGTGAGACCCAGTACTTC.

The V call is TRBV19, the J call TRBJ2-7; the match to TRBD1 covers 7 bases. Trimming at V came to 7 bases and at J to 7 bases, leaving 13 bases not matched to a gene. The CDR3 loop spans 14 amino acids. CDR1 is LNHDA and CDR2 is SQIVND in the germline V gene (reference sequence). The CDR3 region has the DNA TGTGCCAGTACCCGACAGGGAACAGGTGGGGAGCAGTACTTC. This encodes CASTRQGTGGEQYF. Full variable domain (remainder filled in from reference TRBV19 and TRBJ2-7): DGGITQSPKYLFRKEGQNVTLSCEQNLNHDAMYWYRQDPGQGLRLIYYSQIVNDFQKGDIAEGYSVSREKKESFPLTVTSAQKNPTAFYLCASTRQGTGGEQYFGPGTRLTVT.

This clone was detected only a few times. The rearrangement joins TRBV27 to TRBJ2-7; TRBD1 matches at 8 bases. This CDR3 is 17 amino acids long. V lost 4 bases, J lost 0 bases, and 11 bases stayed unmatched. Germline CDR1 is MNHEY and CDR2 is SMNVEV (reference sequence). This chain's CDR3 is CASSSTGTGFLSYEQYF. The CDR3 nucleotides are TGTGCCAGCAGTTCAACCGGGACAGGCTTCCTCTCCTACGAGCAGTACTTC.

The chain joins TRBV11-2 to TRBJ2-3, with 10 nucleotides matching TRBD1. The CDR3 runs 17 residues. V gave up 5 bases and J gave up 3 bases; unmatched junction bases: 11. The germline V gene has CDR1 SGHAT and CDR2 FQNNGV. CDR3 sequence: CASSIGLTGGRTDTQYF. CDR3 DNA sequence: TGTGCCAGCAGCATTGGCTTGACAGGGGGCCGTACAGATACGCAGTATTTT.

This chain uses TRBV2 with TRBJ1-2, with TRBD1 matching over 8 bases. The V and J ends lost 0 bases and 4 bases, in that order; junction bases with no gene match: 4. The CDR3 length is 15 residues. CDR1 SNHLY and CDR2 FYNNEI come from the germline V gene. As DNA, the CDR3 is TGTGCCAGCAGTGAAGCCGGACAGGGACTCTATGGCTACACCTTC. The encoded protein is CASSEAGQGLYGYTF.

V usage is TRBV10-3 and J usage is TRBJ2-3; perhaps TRBD1 as D (6 bases). The V gene's germline CDR1 is ENHRY and CDR2 SYGVKD. With 10 bases removed from V and 3 bases from J, the gap between germline ends came to 14 bases. There are 13 residues in the CDR3. CDR3 protein: CATHRVTTDTQYF. CDR3 bases: TGTGCCACGCACAGGGTTACTACAGATACGCAGTATTTT.

The chain joins TRBV28 to TRBJ1-5; D ambiguous. The CDR3 loop spans 15 amino acids. V was clipped by 5 bases and J by 6 bases, with 17 bases between them. Germline CDR1 is MDHEN and CDR2 is SYDVKM. As DNA, the CDR3 is TGTGCCAGCAGTCTCTCCGTTCCCGGAGGTCAGCCCCAGCATTTT. Translation gives CASSLSVPGGQPQHF.

J is TRBJ2-7 and V is TRBV29-1; TRBD1 matches at 10 bases. Looked up from germline, CDR1 is SQVTM and CDR2 is ANQGSEA. Trimming removed 7 bases from V and 1 base from J; junction bases left unmatched: 4. The CDR3 runs to 13 residues. CDR3 bases: TGCAGCGCCAGGACAGGGGGTTCCTACGAGCAGTACTTC. It translates to CSARTGGSYEQYF.

The gene calls are TRBV18 and TRBJ2-7; possible D gene TRBD1, 5 bases. The CDR3 consists of 13 residues. V was pared by 1 base and J by 5 bases, with 9 bases between. CDR1 and CDR2 from the germline V gene are KGHSH and LQKENI. CDR3 DNA: TGTGCCAGCTCACCACGCCAGACAGACGAGCAGTACTTC. Protein: CASSPRQTDEQYF.

The chain couples TRBV27 to TRBJ1-4; unclear D gene. Looked up from germline, CDR1 is MNHEY and CDR2 is SMNVEV (reference sequence). The ends were cut back, 11 bases at V and 14 bases at J, with 12 bases in the middle. CDR3 length equals 9 residues. CDR3 sequence reads: CAPIPYLFF. Here the CDR3 DNA reads TGTGCCCCCATCCCCTACCTGTTTTTT.

The chain carries TRBV2 and TRBJ2-7; TRBD1 might be the D (7 bases). V was clipped by 3 bases and J by 3 bases, with 12 bases between them. Germline CDR1 is SNHLY and CDR2 is FYNNEI. This CDR3 contains 14 residues. CDR3 bases: TGTGCCAGCAGTGAGGGGGGACAGTTCTACGAGCAGTACTTC. It codes for CASSEGGQFYEQYF.

This chain connects TRBV28 to TRBJ1-5; 11 positions agree with TRBD1. Germline V gives CDR1 MDHEN, CDR2 SYDVKM. V was pared by 3 bases and J by 5 bases, with 6 bases of the junction left unmatched. This CDR3 is built from 16 residues. The CDR3 coding sequence is TGTGCCAGCAGTTTCCCGGGACAGGGGGTATATCAGCCCCAGCATTTT. Translated: CASSFPGQGVYQPQHF.

The rearrangement links TRBV7-7 to TRBJ2-2; 11 bases are a match to TRBD2. V shed 5 bases and J 4 bases; nucleotides not matched to a gene: 3. CDR1 is SSHAT and CDR2 is FNYEAQ in the germline V gene (reference sequence). The CDR3 loop spans 15 amino acids. The DNA for the CDR3 is TGTGCCAGCAGCACCGGACTAGCGGGCACCGGGGAGCTGTTTTTT. Its protein product is CASSTGLAGTGELFF.

V is TRBV7-6 and J is TRBJ2-1; 14 bases map to TRBD2. V was pared by 5 bases and J by 8 bases, with 5 bases of the junction left unmatched. Germline CDR1 SGHVS, CDR2 FNYEAQ. This CDR3 is 15 amino acids long. The chain's CDR3 is CASSPRLAGGDEQFF. The CDR3, as DNA: TGTGCCAGCAGCCCTCGACTAGCGGGAGGGGATGAGCAGTTCTTC.

The chain couples TRBV5-1 to TRBJ1-2; D gene unclear. CDR3 length equals 14 residues. Germline CDR1 reads SGHRS; CDR2 reads YFSETQ. Between the trimmed V and J ends, which lost 0 bases and 11 bases, there was a span of 17 bases. CDR3 amino acids: CASSLDALTPSYTF. The CDR3 DNA follows: TGCGCCAGCAGCTTGGACGCCCTAACGCCGAGTTACACCTTC.